This T cell receptor beta chain is drawn from a study of regulatory T cells in long-lasting Graves disease. Notes on the study in general: Under persistent disease, TRBV28, TRBJ1-2 and TRBJ2-5 were used preferentially.

Sequencing libraries for TCR beta were prepared with iRepertoire HTBI primers and Arm-PCR of CDR3 regions. TCRdb fed the multiplex PCR reads into MiXCR, producing one record per CDR3 protein. This table has about half a million distinct CDR3 sequences, approximately 12% appearing once. Time point denoted: newly diagnosed GD, antithyroid drugs for less than 3 months. Scientists built the TCR library using RNA that was extracted from PBMCs. The length of the CDR3 is 12 residues. Germline CDR1 reads DFQATT; CDR2 reads SNEGSKA (reference sequence). V gave up 4 bases and J gave up 10 bases, with 11 bases separating them. This clonotype was observed many times. Antigen: not known. The sample also formed part of further work on T cells in Graves' hyperthyroidism and ophthalmopathy. Per that study: Thyroid ultrasound and orbital computed tomography, with clinical symptoms and serum thyroxine and TRAb, informed diagnoses. In the first-round RT-PCR of the TCR CDR3, the HTBI primer set was used.

The sequence was collected from a woman aged 25 to 45 with Graves disease. The sample was peripheral blood mononuclear cells (PBMCs), taken at new diagnosis, from a patient treated with antithyroid drugs. The chain employs TRBV20-1 and TRBJ1-6; D gene uncertain. The CDR3 protein is CSANRRGSPLHF. The CDR3, as DNA: TGCAGTGCTAACCGGCGCGGATCACCCCTCCACTTT.